This is a list of T cell receptor beta chains from one sample in a study of blood T cells in healthy people across ages. TCRdb processed the 5' RACE reads anew with MiXCR; each CDR3 protein has one entry. In the table there are hundreds of thousands of distinct CDR3 sequences, just over 55% of which are singletons. Specimen: blood. The receptors shown here come from a man aged 35-49 years in good health. The conserved cysteine and the conserved F or W are not part of the CDR3 here. Fields, in order: J gene, V gene, CDR3 protein.

J: TRBJ2-1
V: TRBV5-1
CDR3: ASSSSGASSYNEQF

J: TRBJ2-3
V: TRBV27
CDR3: ASKASGADTQY

J: TRBJ2-7
V: TRBV20-1
CDR3: SASQGGLEHYEQY

J: -
V: TRBV7-2
CDR3: ASSPGLEIGEQY

J: TRBJ1-6
V: TRBV7-2
CDR3: ASSSRRQAASPH

J: TRBJ2-2
V: TRBV7-7
CDR3: ASTPAADGELF

J: TRBJ1-4
V: TRBV28
CDR3: ASSLRITNEKLF

J: TRBJ2-7
V: TRBV15
CDR3: ATSRVPGGYEQY

J: TRBJ2-5
V: TRBV4-2
CDR3: ASSQERRETQY

J: TRBJ2-7
V: TRBV27
CDR3: ASTEYTGTTYEQY

J: TRBJ2-5
V: TRBV5-1
CDR3: ASSWMMTSGGQETQY

J: TRBJ2-3
V: TRBV7-3
CDR3: ASSFQGSTQY